The entry that follows covers one TCR beta chain sequence. Its antigen is undetermined. Clones were sequenced by immunoSEQ multiplex PCR, and TCRdb holds only the in-frame ones, with some missing. The data hold 16,000 or so clones, with 70% to 85% observed a single time. These data are taken from a study of CD4 T cells in relation to SARS-CoV-2 and coronaviruses. Study-wide context: The negative reference was HIV-1 Nef peptide pool or peptide-free culture. Shared crossreactive spike epitopes were mapped to their HLA restriction. The study's findings and limits: In around 60% of donors, memory CD4+ clonotypes crossrecognized SARS-CoV-2 and at least one common cold coronavirus spike.

This CDR3 region has 14 residues. The germline gives CDR1 KGHSH, CDR2 LQKENI. The V and J ends lost 3 bases and 0 bases respectively, with 9 bases between them. The unexposed donors gave CD4+ T cells in about 2011-2019, prior to COVID-19. Isolation of CD4+ T cells took place after nine to ten days in culture. This TCR was recovered from a human donor in good health. Sample: CD4+ T cells from PBMCs, cultured in vitro. V is TRBV18 and J is TRBJ2-7, with a tentative D call TRBD1 (5 bases). CDR3 sequence reads: CASSPEQASYEQYF. The DNA for the CDR3 is TGTGCCAGCTCACCTGAACAGGCCTCCTACGAGCAGTACTTC.